The sequence of this T cell receptor beta chain was determined in a study of regulatory dendritic cells for organ transplantation. Study-level results: Memory T cells were less diverse than naive, with memory CD8+ most oligoclonal.

Germline CDR1 is SGHVS and CDR2 is FNYEAQ. This CDR3 is built from 20 residues. Deletions cut 1 base from V and 6 bases from J, with 28 bases between. Concerning this clone: What it binds is not known.

Using immunoSEQ multiplex PCR, the repertoire was profiled, and TCRdb retains in-frame clones only, with some absent. The table has 25,000 to 30,000 clones, about 80% seen once. The sequence came from a human donor in good health. The sequenced sample was memory CD4+ T cells from blood. Documented subset: CD45RO+ memory T cells. The chain has TRBV7-6 and TRBJ2-1; D possibly corresponds to TRBD1 (5 bases). The CDR3 nucleotides are TGTGCCAGCAGCTTAGTTGGTAGTTCGGTCTTATGGGGCTCGGGCAATGAGCAGTTCTTC. Its translation is CASSLVGSSVLWGSGNEQFF.